This T cell receptor (beta chain) was found in a study of T cell repertoires in cytomegalovirus infection. Study information: CMV epitopes, recently identified HLA-C-restricted and well-studied HLA-B-restricted, were used. Signatures in public TCR beta sequences pointed to both CMV infection and matching HLA type.

Germline lookup yields CDR1 MNHGY and CDR2 SAAAGT. This CDR3 contains 13 residues. J was trimmed by 9 bases and V by 0 bases; bases with no gene match: 0. The study's findings and limits: HLA-C-restricted CMV-specific TCR beta clonotypes prevailed in the ex vivo response.

Only a few counts were recorded for this clonotype. Its antigen is as yet unknown. TCRdb recomputed calls from the reads with MiXCR, one row per CDR3 protein. The data show about 770,000 distinct CDR3 sequences, about 28% seen once. The sequence derives from a human donor in good health (CMV status not recorded). Some clones in this sample may be carry-over from other donors' samples. The sample here was cultured CD8+ T cells from PBMCs, taken from culture after CMV antigen stimulation. V gene TRBV6-8 combines with J gene TRBJ2-5, with TRBD1 matching 11 bases. The CDR3 DNA reads TGTGCCAGCAGTTACTCGGGACAGGGGGCCCAGTACTTC. The encoded protein is CASSYSGQGAQYF.